This TCR beta chain was documented in a study of spatial heterogeneity in lung cancer. This clonotype appeared many times. There are 13 residues in the CDR3. Time point: sample taken at primary tumor resection. Each CDR3 protein gets one entry after TCRdb re-called the 5' RACE reads with MiXCR. The table shows approximately 5,200 distinct CDR3 sequences, with 2.5% to 3% occurring only once. This clonotype was obtained from a male donor with early-stage non-small cell lung cancer. The chain links TRBV21-1 to TRBJ1-1; TRBD1 was called by the table and not checked on the DNA. TRBV21-1 is tagged as a pseudogene. Here the sequenced sample was normal lung tissue next to the tumor, taken at surgery. The CDR3 DNA sequence: TGTGCCAGGATCCAGGGGCCGAACACTGAAGCTTTCTTT. It specifies CARIQGPNTEAFF.